The 5 T cell receptor beta chains below were found in one sample sequenced in a study of T cell responses to AZD1222 COVID-19 vaccine. Assay used: immunoSEQ multiplex PCR; TCRdb lists only in-frame clones, some missing. The sample shows fewer than 200,000 clones, around 94% of them seen only once. Here the sequenced sample was peripheral blood, taken 28 days after the second AZD1222 dose. The source is an adult who received the AZD1222 COVID-19 vaccine.

This rearrangement joins TRBV27 to TRBJ2-1; D may be TRBD1 (6 bases). CDR3 length: 15 residues. Germline CDR1 reads MNHEY; CDR2 reads SMNVEV (reference sequence). V shed 6 bases and J shed 4 bases, with 16 bases lying between them. The chain's CDR3 is CASRRTGTTYNEQFF. The CDR3 coding sequence is TGTGCCAGCAGGCGCACCGGGACAACTTACAATGAGCAGTTCTTC.

The chain combines TRBV13 with TRBJ2-1; D perhaps matches TRBD2 (6 bases). Germline V gene data show CDR1 as PRHDT and CDR2 as FYEKMQ (reference sequence). V shed 3 bases and J shed 6 bases, with 6 bases lying between them. This CDR3 comprises 12 residues. The CDR3 protein is CASSFSGNEQFF. DNA for the CDR3: TGTGCCAGCAGCTTTAGCGGCAATGAGCAGTTCTTC.

The CDR3 loop is CASSIPGQGATKEQFF. CDR3 sequence (DNA): TGTGCCAGTAGTATACCGGGACAGGGGGCTACAAAGGAGCAGTTCTTC. This rearrangement joins TRBV19 to TRBJ2-1, with 12 bases lining up with TRBD1. The trim removed 2 bases at V and 10 bases at J, leaving 9 bases unmatched. The germline CDR1 and CDR2 sequences are LNHDA and SQIVND (reference sequence). The CDR3 consists of 16 residues.

The V and J genes are TRBV7-6 and TRBJ2-6, with D possibly called TRBD1 or TRBD2 (5 bases each). Germline CDR1 SGHVS, CDR2 FNYEAQ. CDR3 length: 19 amino acids. The germline V and J ends were trimmed by 5 bases and 0 bases, with 20 bases remaining between them. CDR3 in DNA: TGTGCCAGCAGCGTTAGTCCGCCTGGGACGGCCTCTGGGGCCAACGTCCTGACTTTC. Its translation: CASSVSPPGTASGANVLTF. Complete variable domain (other parts from reference TRBV7-6 and TRBJ2-6): GAGVSQSPRYKVTKRGQDVALRCDPISGHVSLYWYRQALGQGPEFLTYFNYEAQQDKSGLPNDRFSAERPEGSISTLTIQRTEQRDSAMYRCASSVSPPGTASGANVLTFGAGSRLTVL.

The chain combines TRBV28 with TRBJ1-2; no definite D call. The CDR3 is 13 residues long. With 3 bases removed from V and 2 bases from J, the gap between germline ends came to 7 bases. Per the germline V gene, CDR1 is MDHEN and CDR2 is SYDVKM. The CDR3 nucleotides are TGTGCCAGCAGTTTCATGCGGAACTATGGCTACACCTTC. The encoded protein is CASSFMRNYGYTF.